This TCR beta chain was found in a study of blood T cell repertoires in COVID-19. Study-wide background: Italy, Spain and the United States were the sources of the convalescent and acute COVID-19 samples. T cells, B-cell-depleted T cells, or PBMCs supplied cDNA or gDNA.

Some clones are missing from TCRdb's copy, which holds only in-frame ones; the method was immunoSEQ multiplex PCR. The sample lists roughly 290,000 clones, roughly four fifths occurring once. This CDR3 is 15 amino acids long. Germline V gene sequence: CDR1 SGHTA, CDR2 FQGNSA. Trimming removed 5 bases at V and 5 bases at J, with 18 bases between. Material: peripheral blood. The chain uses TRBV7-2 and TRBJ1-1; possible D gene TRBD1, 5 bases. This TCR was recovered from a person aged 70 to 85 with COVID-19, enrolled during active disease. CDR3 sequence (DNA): TGTGCCAGCAGCACTACGGGGGGGTTAGGGACTGAAGCTTTCTTT. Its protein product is CASSTTGGLGTEAFF.